These T cell receptor beta chains were read from a single sample in a study of T cells in localized non-small cell lung cancer. Sequencing was performed with immunoSEQ multiplex PCR; in TCRdb, only in-frame clones are kept and a portion is missing. This table holds approximately 64,000 clones, around 90% found once. The material was peripheral blood, obtained before any cancer treatment. The receptors stem from a woman aged 40-75 years with stage I lung adenocarcinoma. Both conserved end residues are part of each CDR3. The order of the fields is D gene, J gene, V gene, clone size, CDR3 protein, CDR3 DNA. D genes are given only for firm matches. Rows give clone size only sometimes, using once, few, many, or a class for an expanded clone.

>.|TRBJ1-4|TRBV7-2|.
CASSSAGATNEKLFF
TGTGCCAGCAGCTCCGCGGGGGCAACTAATGAAAAACTGTTTTTT
>TRBD2|TRBJ2-2|TRBV5-1|.
CASRREGNTGELFF
TGCGCCAGCAGACGGGAGGGGAACACCGGGGAGCTGTTTTTT
>TRBD1|TRBJ2-7|TRBV6-5|.
CASSYGRTGAYEQYF
TGTGCCAGCAGTTATGGACGAACAGGGGCCTACGAGCAGTACTTC
>TRBD1|TRBJ2-7|TRBV5-1|.
CASSSLVTGAITYEQYF
TGCGCCAGCAGCTCCCTCGTCACAGGGGCGATAACCTACGAGCAGTACTTC
>.|TRBJ1-4|TRBV29-1|.
CSVGGHDDEKLFF
TGCAGCGTTGGAGGCCACGACGACGAAAAACTGTTTTTT
>.|TRBJ1-3|TRBV4-2|.
CASSQADRNSGNTIYF
TGTGCCAGCAGCCAAGCTGACCGCAACTCTGGAAACACCATATATTTT
>.|TRBJ1-2|TRBV4-1|.
CASSQDVGSNNYGYTF
TGCGCCAGCAGCCAAGATGTGGGATCAAATAACTATGGCTACACCTTC
>.|TRBJ1-4|TRBV29-1|.
CSVCEAVGEKLFF
TGCAGCGTTTGTGAGGCGGTGGGTGAAAAACTGTTTTTT
>.|TRBJ2-7|TRBV5-4|.
CASSLEQTGPSDSF
TGTGCCAGCAGCTTGGAACAAACGGGGCCCTCAGATTCCTTC
>.|TRBJ2-7|TRBV7-9|few
CASSFPPPGGQYF
TGTGCCAGCAGCTTCCCTCCCCCTGGAGGGCAGTACTTC
>.|TRBJ1-1|TRBV19|.
CASSTSARGEAFF
TGTGCCAGTAGTACCTCAGCGCGGGGGGAAGCTTTCTTT
>.|TRBJ2-7|TRBV5-5|once
CASSFNPGVGSYEQYF
TGTGCCAGCAGCTTCAACCCGGGGGTTGGATCCTACGAGCAGTACTTC
>.|TRBJ1-4|TRBV28|.
CASSQGTINEKLFF
TGTGCCAGCAGTCAAGGGACTATTAATGAAAAACTGTTTTTT
>.|TRBJ1-5|TRBV5-1|.
CASSLAGENQPQHF
TGCGCCAGCAGCTTGGCCGGCGAAAATCAGCCCCAGCATTTT
>.|TRBJ2-1|TRBV5-4|.
CASSPEGRRGYNEQFF
TGTGCCAGCAGCCCAGAAGGGCGAAGGGGTTACAATGAGCAGTTCTTC
>TRBD1|TRBJ2-3|TRBV6-6|.
CASSYPDRPGDTQYF
TGTGCCAGCAGTTACCCGGACAGGCCCGGAGATACGCAGTATTTT
>.|TRBJ2-1|TRBV7-2|.
CASRTSDEQFF
TGTGCCAGCAGGACAAGCGATGAGCAGTTCTTC
>.|TRBJ1-3|TRBV5-1|once
CASSLLGDSGNTIYF
TGCGCCAGCAGCTTGTTGGGGGACTCTGGAAACACCATATATTTT
>.|TRBJ1-6|TRBV9|few
CASSPQVNSPLHF
TGTGCCAGCAGCCCCCAGGTTAATTCACCCCTCCACTTT
>.|TRBJ1-1|TRBV13|once
CASSLREGPMNTEAFF
TGTGCCAGCAGCTTACGAGAGGGACCCATGAACACTGAAGCTTTCTTT
>.|TRBJ2-1|TRBV6-5|.
CASSLGRVFNNEQFF
TGTGCCAGCAGTCTTGGGCGGGTCTTCAACAATGAGCAGTTCTTC
>TRBD1|TRBJ1-4|TRBV6-1|.
CASRRGQVNEKLFF
TGTGCCAGCAGGCGGGGACAGGTTAATGAAAAACTGTTTTTT
>.|TRBJ1-2|TRBV6-4|.
CASSADSSNYGYTF
TGTGCCAGCAGTGCGGACAGTTCTAACTATGGCTACACCTTC
>.|TRBJ2-4|TRBV10-1|.
CASSESVPAKNIQYF
TGCGCCAGCAGTGAGTCGGTCCCAGCCAAAAACATTCAGTACTTC
>.|TRBJ1-1|TRBV7-8|.
CASSLGRRAMNTEAFF
TGTGCCAGCAGCCTTGGGAGGAGGGCGATGAACACTGAAGCTTTCTTT
>.|TRBJ1-1|TRBV5-8|.
CASSLGWTEAFF
TGTGCCAGCAGCTTGGGTTGGACTGAAGCTTTCTTT
>TRBD2|TRBJ2-7|TRBV27|.
CASKFSASGVSYEQYF
TGTGCCAGCAAATTCTCGGCTAGCGGGGTCTCCTACGAGCAGTACTTC
>TRBD1|TRBJ1-2|TRBV10-1|.
CASRSTGVGYTF
TGCGCCAGCAGGTCAACAGGGGTCGGCTACACCTTC
>.|TRBJ2-1|TRBV5-1|.
CASSPRTNEQFF
TGCGCCAGCAGCCCTCGGACCAATGAGCAGTTCTTC
>.|TRBJ2-5|TRBV7-2|.
CASSLAPQETQYF
TGTGCCAGCAGCTTAGCCCCCCAAGAGACCCAGTACTTC
>.|TRBJ1-2|TRBV28|.
CASSLPGHLANYGYTF
TGTGCCAGCAGTTTACCGGGACACCTTGCTAACTATGGCTACACCTTC
>.|TRBJ2-2|TRBV5-1|.
CASTPESGGRTGELFF
TGCGCCAGCACCCCAGAATCCGGGGGCCGCACCGGGGAGCTGTTTTTT
>.|TRBJ2-7|TRBV9|.
CASSGPGTMSYEQYF
TGTGCCAGCAGCGGCCCCGGGACCATGTCCTACGAGCAGTACTTC
>TRBD1|TRBJ1-2|TRBV19|.
CASSVQGAGYGYTF
TGTGCCAGTAGTGTACAGGGGGCCGGCTATGGCTACACCTTC
>TRBD1|TRBJ1-6|TRBV7-2|.
CASSVNRGSDSPLHF
TGTGCCAGCAGCGTTAACAGGGGAAGTGATTCACCCCTCCACTTT
>.|TRBJ1-4|TRBV9|.
CASSEAGELFF
TGTGCCAGCAGCGAGGCGGGAGAACTGTTTTTT
>TRBD1|TRBJ2-2|TRBV4-3|few
CASSQDRGGLGTGELFF
TGCGCCAGCAGCCAGGACAGGGGAGGACTAGGGACCGGGGAGCTGTTTTTT
>TRBD1|TRBJ1-1|TRBV19|.
CASSIGQGRHTEAFF
TGTGCCAGTAGTATTGGACAGGGCCGGCACACTGAAGCTTTCTTT
>.|TRBJ2-1|TRBV7-9|few
CARAEGASSYNEQFF
TGTGCCCGGGCGGAGGGGGCGAGCTCCTACAATGAGCAGTTCTTC
>TRBD1|TRBJ2-2|TRBV7-6|.
CASSRPDRGINRGTGELFF
TGTGCCAGCAGCCGCCCGGACAGGGGGATAAATAGGGGCACCGGGGAGCTGTTTTTT
>.|TRBJ1-1|TRBV2|.
CASSVSPHGNTEAFF
TGTGCCAGCAGTGTTTCCCCACACGGGAACACTGAAGCTTTCTTT
>.|TRBJ1-1|TRBV14|few
CASSQGMNTEAFF
TGTGCCAGCAGCCAAGGGATGAACACTGAAGCTTTCTTT
>TRBD2|TRBJ2-7|TRBV7-8|.
CASSLGGGGSYEQYF
TGTGCCAGCAGCTTAGGCGGGGGTGGGTCCTACGAGCAGTACTTC